Listed below are T cell receptor beta chains from one sample, sequenced in a study of blood T cell repertoires in COVID-19. Method: immunoSEQ multiplex PCR; TCRdb's copy keeps in-frame clones and lacks some. Of around 260,000 clones in the sample, 70% to 90% were seen once. Material: peripheral blood. The receptor set was obtained from a man aged 25-45 years with active or convalescent COVID-19. Each CDR3 is given without its conserved first and last residue. Not all rows give a size; the values are once, few, many and, for expanded clones, a class.

v_gene,abundance,CDR3aa
TRBV7-2,.,ASSSPGTSGGSQETQY
TRBV4-1,.,ASSHLRGGVGNTEAF
TRBV5-8,once,ASSPHTGAANEKLF
TRBV27,.,ASSSVPGTGTPGELF
TRBV9,.,ASSVRGRGLDSGELF
TRBV14,.,ASSQPGLASDTQY
TRBV7-9,.,ASSLYRGGPNEKLF
TRBV12-5,.,ASATSTGGQYGTDTQY
TRBV6-4,.,ASSDSFLANYGYT
TRBV5-8,.,ASSWWLTENTEAF
TRBV3-1/TRBV3-2,once,ASSHARDEQY
TRBV7-2,.,ASSQEPGDLYGYT
TRBV19,.,ASSARGGAMS
TRBV4-3,few,ASSQSLAGVDYEQY
TRBV5-1,.,ASSRGVVRSGEQY
TRBV29-1,.,SVGSGRGGRDEQF
TRBV4-3,.,ASSQPGTGNTIY
TRBV29-1,.,SVDRTGNTGELF
TRBV2,.,ASSDIGLADYYEQY
TRBV4-3,.,ASSHGNRQVADTQY
TRBV2,.,ASRLDRGLAGGFESTDTQY
TRBV7-9,.,ASSPTGTGVSPLH
TRBV21-1,.,ASSNPPGQGPTFSGNTIY
TRBV2,.,ASFRVVGHSNYGYT
TRBV3-1/TRBV3-2,.,ASSHLSGEDEAF
TRBV20-1,few,SASRTRQETQY
TRBV5-1,few,ASREGGSEAF
TRBV4-3,.,ASSQDRGGAYNEQF
TRBV27,.,ASRYRGDNEKLF
TRBV2,.,ASKGMNTEAF
TRBV21-1,.,ASSKSSGVGFRNTEAF
TRBV14,.,ASSQTGKSPLH
TRBV11-2,.,ASSLDSSDYGYT
TRBV2,.,ASSEEGTVYPSNQPQH
TRBV10-1,.,ASSDRQGASEQY